Listed below are T cell receptor beta chains from one sample, sequenced in a study of blood T cells in healthy people across ages. MiXCR, run by TCRdb on the 5' RACE reads, gives a single entry per CDR3 protein. The data contain approximately 760,000 distinct CDR3 sequences, around 25% of them seen just once; the ten biggest clones take up more than 8.5%. These sequences were also reported in another study, on T cells of mothers and their children.

Sequenced sample: blood. Receptors were obtained from a boy between 10 and 17 years old in good health. CDR3s include the opening cysteine and the closing phenylalanine or tryptophan. The order of the fields is J gene, clone size, V gene, D gene, CDR3 DNA, CDR3 protein. D genes are given only for firm matches. A clone size is listed for some rows: how often the clone was seen (once, few, many), or a class if it is expanded.

>TRBJ1-4|-|TRBV12-3/TRBV12-4|-
TGTGCCAGCAGTATAAGGACACCTGAAAAACTGTTTTTT
CASSIRTPEKLFF
>TRBJ2-7|-|TRBV10-3|-
TGTGCCATCAGTGGCCAGGCTACTTACTACGAGCAGTACTTC
CAISGQATYYEQYF
>TRBJ2-7|-|TRBV5-1|TRBD1
TGCGCCAGCAGCTTGGTGGACAGGGGGTCCTACGAGCAGTACTTC
CASSLVDRGSYEQYF
>TRBJ1-5|-|TRBV6-5|-
TGTGCCAGCAGCCCCGGGAGGAACAATCAGCCCCAGCATTTT
CASSPGRNNQPQHF
>TRBJ2-4|few|TRBV5-5|-
TGTGCCAGCAGCTCCCTGAGGACAGCTAAAAACATTCAGTACTTC
CASSSLRTAKNIQYF
>TRBJ2-3|-|TRBV9|TRBD2
TGTGCCAGCAGCGCAGGCGGGGGGTATAAAACAGATACGCAGTATTTT
CASSAGGGYKTDTQYF
>TRBJ2-7|few|TRBV12-3/TRBV12-4|-
TGTGCCAGCAGTCCCAGGCAGGGAGACGAGCAGTACTTC
CASSPRQGDEQYF
>TRBJ2-1|-|TRBV14|TRBD2
TGTGCCAGCAGCCAAGATAGGTGGCGGGGGGAGAACAATGAGCAGTTCTTC
CASSQDRWRGENNEQFF
>TRBJ2-2|-|TRBV7-2|-
TGTGCCTCCGGGTCGAACACCGGGGAGCTGTTTTTT
CASGSNTGELFF
>TRBJ1-1|-|TRBV4-3|-
TGCGCCAGCAGCCTCGGCTGGACAGATGAGCAGAACACTGAAGCTTTCTTT
CASSLGWTDEQNTEAFF
>TRBJ1-1|-|TRBV20-1|-
TGCAGTGCTAGACTCCGGCTGGGCGCGAACACTGAAGCTTTCTTT
CSARLRLGANTEAFF
>TRBJ2-5|few|TRBV7-9|-
TGTGCCAGCAGCGACGTTGGTAGCCAGTACTTC
CASSDVGSQYF
>TRBJ2-5|few|TRBV6-1|-
TGTGCCAGCAGTGAATTGGGTATGAGCGAGACCCAGTACTTC
CASSELGMSETQYF
>TRBJ2-3|once|TRBV7-8|-
TGTGCCAGCAGCTTAGACGGTATTGCGGGACTCACAGATACGCAGTATTTT
CASSLDGIAGLTDTQYF
>TRBJ1-2|-|TRBV29-1|TRBD1
TGCAGCGCCCGGGGGACAGGCTATGGCTACACCTTC
CSARGTGYGYTF
>TRBJ2-5|few|TRBV9|-
TGTGCCAGCAGCGGGGTGGGACCCGGCCAGGAGACCCAGTACTTC
CASSGVGPGQETQYF
>TRBJ2-1|-|TRBV28|TRBD2
TGTGCCAGCAGTGAGGATGAGCGGGAGGGTCCTTACTCCTACAATGAGCAGTTCTTC
CASSEDEREGPYSYNEQFF
>TRBJ2-5|few|TRBV3-1|TRBD1
TGTGCCAGCAGCCTACGACAGGGTAGTTATGAGACCCAGTACTTC
CASSLRQGSYETQYF
>TRBJ1-3|-|TRBV12-5|-
TGTGCTAGTGGTTCGGACGGAGGGGGAAACACCATATATTTT
CASGSDGGGNTIYF
>TRBJ1-2|-|TRBV7-2|-
TGTACCAGCAGCTTAATTGGCACAGTTACTAACTATGGCTACACCTTC
CTSSLIGTVTNYGYTF
>TRBJ2-7|many|TRBV6-5|TRBD1
TGTGCCAGCAGTTCCCCGGGACAGGGAACCTACGAGCAGTACTTC
CASSSPGQGTYEQYF
>TRBJ2-7|few|TRBV7-2|-
TGTGCCAGCAGCTCGGTGGGGGCCCTTATCTACGAGCAGTACTTC
CASSSVGALIYEQYF
>TRBJ2-3|-|TRBV7-2|-
TGTGCCAGCAGCCGAGAGGGCAGATCCAGAGTAGATACGCAGTATTTT
CASSREGRSRVDTQYF
>TRBJ1-3|-|TRBV11-3|-
TGTGCCAGCAGCTTTTTTAGCGACACCGGTAACTCTGGAAACACCATATATTTT
CASSFFSDTGNSGNTIYF
>TRBJ2-2|-|TRBV11-1|TRBD2
TGTGCCAGCAGCTCGACCCCGGGACTAGCGGGAGGGCCGAACACCGGGGAGCTGTTTTTT
CASSSTPGLAGGPNTGELFF
>TRBJ1-1|-|TRBV9|-
TGTGCCAGCAGCGTAGCTGGGGGGGTTGGAGGGAGGTCTTTCTTT
CASSVAGGVGGRSFF
>TRBJ2-5|-|TRBV4-3|-
TGCGCCAGCAGCCAAGGCGGGGCTTTAGAGACCCAGTACTTC
CASSQGGALETQYF
>TRBJ2-2|many|TRBV5-1|-
TGCGCCAGCAGCTTGCTGGGTAGGAACACCGGGGAGCTGTTTTTT
CASSLLGRNTGELFF
>TRBJ2-7|few|TRBV5-1|TRBD2
TGCGCCAGCAGCCCGTCCATAGCGGGAGGTCCAACCTACGAGCAGTACTTC
CASSPSIAGGPTYEQYF
>TRBJ2-6|-|TRBV7-9|-
TGTGCCAGCAGCCAACACGACCCTGGGGCCAACGTCCTGACTTTC
CASSQHDPGANVLTF
>TRBJ2-3|few|TRBV9|TRBD2
TGTGCCAGCAACCCGGGACTAGCGGGGAATACGCAGTATTTT
CASNPGLAGNTQYF
>TRBJ1-2|few|TRBV11-2|-
TGTGCCAGCAGCTCAGAGACCTATGGCTACACCTTC
CASSSETYGYTF
>TRBJ2-1|few|TRBV7-2|TRBD2
TGTGCCAGCAGCCCTATAGCGGGGGAGCTCCAGAATGAGCAGTTCTTC
CASSPIAGELQNEQFF
>TRBJ2-2|-|TRBV29-1|TRBD2
TGCAGCGTTTTTCCTAGCGGGAGGTCCGGGGAGCTGTTTTTT
CSVFPSGRSGELFF
>TRBJ1-6|few|TRBV13|-
TGTGCCAGCAGCTTGGCCGGGCCCGGTAATTCACCCCTCCACTTT
CASSLAGPGNSPLHF
>TRBJ2-7|-|TRBV20-1|-
TGCAGTGCTGTGGAGGGGGCACGCCACGAGCAGTACTTC
CSAVEGARHEQYF
>TRBJ2-1|-|TRBV25-1|-
TGTGCCAGCAGTGTTACTTTTGAGCAGTTCTTC
CASSVTFEQFF
>TRBJ2-1|-|TRBV19|-
TGTGCCAGTAGTATATTCCCTGGGACGGACTATTACAATGAGCAGTTCTTC
CASSIFPGTDYYNEQFF
>TRBJ1-4|-|TRBV10-3|-
TGTGCCATCAGTGACAAGGAGTACGGCGAAAAACTGTTTTTT
CAISDKEYGEKLFF
>TRBJ2-5|few|TRBV27|-
TGTGCCAGCACTTCGAAATCGAGGCCCCTGCAAAAAGAGACCCAGTACTTC
CASTSKSRPLQKETQYF
>TRBJ1-1|few|TRBV29-1|-
TGCAGCGCTGGGATCGGGGTGGGAACTGAAGCTTTCTTT
CSAGIGVGTEAFF
>TRBJ2-5|many|TRBV29-1|-
TGCAGCGTCACAAACGGGGAAGAGACCCAGTACTTC
CSVTNGEETQYF
>TRBJ2-5|-|TRBV7-3|TRBD2
TGTGCCAGCAGCCCGAGTAGCGGGGCACAAGAGACCCAGTACTTC
CASSPSSGAQETQYF
>TRBJ2-7|-|TRBV27|TRBD2
TGTGCCAGCAGTCCCTGGGGTAGCGGGACGGACTTCTACGAGCAGTACTTC
CASSPWGSGTDFYEQYF
>TRBJ2-7|once|TRBV28|-
TGTGCCATTACTAACAGGGACTCCTACGAGCAGTACTTC
CAITNRDSYEQYF
>TRBJ2-7|-|TRBV10-3|-
TGTGCCGCCGCGGGGACTTCTACCTACGAGCAGTACTTC
CAAAGTSTYEQYF
>TRBJ2-6|-|TRBV29-1|TRBD1
TGCAGCGTTGAAGCTAGGGGGCTTCCCTCTGGGGCCAACGTCCTGACTTTC
CSVEARGLPSGANVLTF
>TRBJ1-4|few|TRBV6-5|-
TGTGCCAGCAGTTACTCTCCAGGGGCGGGGGAAAAACTGTTTTTT
CASSYSPGAGEKLFF
>TRBJ2-5|-|TRBV2|-
TGTGCCAGCAGTCCACAATTAGGGAGGAATCGGAAGACCCAGTACTTC
CASSPQLGRNRKTQYF
>TRBJ2-7|few|TRBV7-2|-
TGTGCCAGCAGCTTAGACTTGACGGGGATCCGTTACGAGCAGTACTTC
CASSLDLTGIRYEQYF
>TRBJ2-1|-|TRBV6-2/TRBV6-3|TRBD2
TGTGTCAGCAGCGGACTAGCGGGTGGGAATGAGCAGTTCTTC
CVSSGLAGGNEQFF
>TRBJ2-3|once|TRBV12-3/TRBV12-4|-
TGTGCCAGCAGTTCACACCGGACCCTAACGGCAGATACGCAGTATTTT
CASSSHRTLTADTQYF
>TRBJ2-6|-|TRBV6-6|TRBD1
TGTGCCAGCAGTTACGGACAGGGGTTCGACTCTGGGGCCAACGTCCTGACTTTC
CASSYGQGFDSGANVLTF
>TRBJ2-5|few|TRBV11-2|TRBD2
TGTGCCAGCAGCTCAGGCGGACTAGCGGAACAAGAGACCCAGTACTTC
CASSSGGLAEQETQYF
>TRBJ2-5|-|TRBV13|TRBD2
TGTGCCAGCAGCTCCTGGACTAGCGGAGACCAAGAGACCCAGTACTTC
CASSSWTSGDQETQYF
>TRBJ2-7|few|TRBV4-1|TRBD2
TGCGCCAGCAGCCAAGAGGGGACTAGTTGGAACGAGCAGTACTTC
CASSQEGTSWNEQYF
>TRBJ2-7|-|TRBV5-6|TRBD2
TGTGCCAGCAGCTTGGTTGCGGGAGTAAGGTACGAGCAGTACTTC
CASSLVAGVRYEQYF